This TCR beta chain emerged from a study of blood T cell repertoires in COVID-19. V was trimmed by 5 bases and J by 2 bases, leaving 18 bases between them. CDR3 length: 16 residues. Germline values: CDR1 SGHTS, CDR2 YDEGEE. This table comes from immunoSEQ multiplex PCR, and its TCRdb copy is limited to in-frame clones, with some not included. This repertoire shows about 200,000 clones, approximately 86% found once; its top ten account for roughly 3%. The chain couples TRBV5-8 to TRBJ2-3, with D possibly being TRBD1 (5 bases). Sequencing was done on a sample of peripheral blood. This receptor was taken from a man in his sixties with acute or convalescent COVID-19. CDR3 nucleotide sequence: TGTGCCAGCAGGTCACCAGGGATTGGGGACACAGATACGCAGTATTTT. The encoded protein is CASRSPGIGDTDTQYF.